The 7 T cell receptor beta chains listed next were all sequenced from one sample in a study of blood T cell repertoires in COVID-19. The method was immunoSEQ multiplex PCR; TCRdb's version includes in-frame clones alone and lacks a portion of them. The data hold roughly 400,000 clones, with just under 90% observed a single time. Sequenced sample: PBMCs or T cells enriched from blood (not recorded which). The receptor source for this set is a woman aged 25-40 years who had recovered from COVID-19.

This chain joins TRBV7-2 and TRBJ2-1; 9 bases align to TRBD2. Germline V CDR1 and CDR2: SGHTA, FQGNSA. The CDR3 loop spans 16 amino acids. V lost 1 base and J lost 9; bases outside the gene matches: 10. The CDR3, as DNA: TGTGCCAGCAGCTTAGGGCGGGGGGGCCAAAATGGTGAGCAGTTCTTC. Protein: CASSLGRGGQNGEQFF.

V and J are TRBV7-6 and TRBJ2-1; 7 bases agree with TRBD2. The J segment lost 3 bases and the V segment lost 1 base, leaving 6 bases of the junction unmatched. There are 16 residues in the CDR3. Germline CDR1 and CDR2: SGHVS and FNYEAQ. The CDR3 DNA follows: TGTGCCAGCAGCTTAGTTGGCGGGAGTGTCTACAATGAGCAGTTCTTC. Residues: CASSLVGGSVYNEQFF.

This chain joins TRBV30 and TRBJ2-7; 8 nucleotides line up with TRBD2. CDR1 is GTSNPN, CDR2 SVGIG, per germline (reference sequence). Losses at the gene ends were 0 bases for V and 0 bases for J; bases not matched to a gene: 10. The CDR3 sequence is 17 residues long. The CDR3 region has the DNA TGTGCCTGGAGTGTACGGGGCGGGAGGTTAAGCTCCTACGAGCAGTACTTC. This encodes CAWSVRGGRLSSYEQYF.

The chain joins TRBV6-5 to TRBJ2-7, with 9 nucleotides matching TRBD1. The CDR3 sequence is 15 residues long. Trimming took 5 bases from V and 9 from J; bases not matched to a gene: 14. Germline V gives CDR1 MNHEY, CDR2 SVGAGI. The CDR3 DNA sequence: TGTGCCAGCAGTCCTCAATCCGGGACAGGGCTACCGCAGTACTTC. It yields the protein CASSPQSGTGLPQYF.

This clone was seen once. The rearrangement joins TRBV1 to TRBJ2-1; no DNA check was done on the table's D call, TRBD1. TRBV1 is assigned pseudogene status. CDR3 length equals 16 residues. DNA of the CDR3: TGCACCAGCAGCCAAGATTCCGGGACAGATTCCCATGAGCAGTTCTTC. Its translation: CTSSQDSGTDSHEQFF.

V is TRBV29-1 and J is TRBJ1-1; TRBD1 agrees at 11 bases. The CDR3 has 15 residues. Germline-derived CDR1 and CDR2 are SQVTM and ANQGSEA. The V and J ends lost 5 bases and 2 bases, in that order; junction bases with no gene match: 7. The CDR3 is CSVRRTGGPNTEAFF. DNA of the CDR3: TGCAGCGTTCGTAGGACAGGGGGCCCTAACACTGAAGCTTTCTTT.

The chain links TRBV6-9 to TRBJ2-7; 11 nucleotides align to TRBD1. V lost 4 bases, J lost 2 bases, and 4 bases stayed unmatched. Germline V gene sequence: CDR1 MNHGY, CDR2 SVAAGI. The CDR3 is 15 residues long. The CDR3 nucleotides are TGTGCCAGCAGTTCCCCGGGACAGGGGGCCTACGAGCAGTACTTC. It yields the protein CASSSPGQGAYEQYF.